A selection of T cell receptor beta chains follows, all from one sample in a study of T cells expressing NK-cell markers. From the 5' RACE reads, TCRdb lists one entry per CDR3 protein and no DNA. Recorded for this sample: 300,000 to 450,000 distinct CDR3 sequences. The sample comprised blood T cells: a sorted CD56 or NKG2C T cell subset, CD4+ or CD8+ T cells, or bulk PBMC T cells (not recorded which). The source of these receptors is a man aged 18-70 years in good health. Each CDR3 is given with its conserved first and last residue.

J gene | V gene | CDR3 protein
TRBJ1-5 | TRBV4-1 | CASSQAEWDRLSNQPQHF
TRBJ2-5 | TRBV7-7 | CASSVQSQETQYF
TRBJ1-3 | TRBV7-2 | CASSLSAGGAIGNTIYF
TRBJ2-3 | TRBV27 | CASSLRPRPTADTQYF
TRBJ1-4 | TRBV20-1 | CSASFGGRREKLFF
TRBJ2-1 | TRBV6-6 | CASSPISSGGQFF
TRBJ2-3 | TRBV7-9 | CASSLKTSTSTDTQYF
TRBJ1-1 | TRBV5-1 | CASSSVRGTEAFF
TRBJ2-5 | TRBV3-1 | CASSDVGLVQETQYF
TRBJ1-2 | TRBV7-2 | CASSGRDRANYGYTF
TRBJ2-7 | TRBV18 | CASSSSGGEQYF
TRBJ1-1 | TRBV27 | CASSRYRGVEVTEAFF
TRBJ2-7 | TRBV27 | CASSFLGQGHEQYF
TRBJ2-5 | TRBV29-1 | CSVGTTSRLGRETQYF
TRBJ1-1 | TRBV15 | CATSRDGTAEAFF
TRBJ2-6 | TRBV11-2 | CASSPKVLLHGANVLTF
TRBJ2-5 | TRBV18 | CASSRSSGGQETQYF
TRBJ2-3 | TRBV20-1 | CSVGRLALRRGNTQYF
TRBJ2-4 | TRBV6-1 | CAHSGVSKNIQYF
TRBJ1-2 | TRBV20-1 | CSASSAWDSTYGYTF
TRBJ2-1 | TRBV27 | CASSLGLGKGNEQFF
TRBJ1-5 | TRBV7-9 | CASSSDSLNQPQHF
TRBJ1-1 | TRBV7-8 | CASSIGNRGTEAFF